What follows are 2 T cell receptor beta chains derived from one specimen sequenced in a study of siplizumab effects on memory and regulatory T cells. Assay: immunoSEQ multiplex PCR; the TCRdb copy retains only in-frame clones and omits some. Among 110,000 or so clones, about 94% were seen once, and the ten largest hold over 0.15%. Sequenced: non-Treg CD4+ T cells sorted from blood. Source of these receptors: a human donor in good health.

J is TRBJ2-5 and V is TRBV18; D is undetermined. Trimming removed 3 bases from V and 2 bases from J, with 10 bases in between. Germline CDR1 KGHSH, CDR2 LQKENI. This CDR3 is 14 amino acids long. CDR3 amino acids: CASSPAQKQETQYF. The DNA for the CDR3 is TGTGCCAGCTCACCGGCACAGAAACAAGAGACCCAGTACTTC.

J is TRBJ2-6 and V is TRBV5-1; 8 positions match TRBD1. V gave up 4 bases and J gave up 0 bases; unmatched junction bases: 3. Germline CDR1 is SGHRS and CDR2 is YFSETQ. CDR3 size: 16 residues. The CDR3: CASSAGGVSGANVLTF. The DNA for the CDR3 is TGCGCCAGCAGCGCAGGGGGCGTCTCTGGGGCCAACGTCCTGACTTTC.